This TCR beta chain was observed in a study of molecular identifiers for immune sequencing clone quantification. Findings of the study overall: The share of molecules held by clones above 20 RNA copies was over 97% in effector cells and under 1% in naive cells.

Sorted inputs of roughly 18,000 to 1,100,000 cells, with 10%, 30% or 50% RNA, yielded naive CD8 libraries. This clonotype was detected many times. As yet, its antigen is unknown. Making the bulk TCR libraries relied on previously described methods and listed TCR primers. In TCRdb, the PCR reads were re-called with MiXCR into one record per CDR3 protein. The data show about 40,000 distinct CDR3 sequences, 24% seen once. Material for sequencing was naive CD8+ T cells from blood, with Jurkat cell RNA spiked in. The subset: FACS-sorted CD8+CD4-CCR7+CD45RA+ naive T cells. The TCR originated in a human donor in good health. Some libraries in this study had Jurkat cell RNA spiked in.

CDR3 DNA: TGTGCCAGTACTATGCAGTTATGGGGAACAGATACGCAGTATTTT. Its protein is CASTMQLWGTDTQYF. The chain is built from TRBV19 and TRBJ2-3, with no clear D. V was trimmed by 7 bases and J by 3 bases, leaving 17 bases between them. The CDR3 consists of 15 residues. The germline CDR1 and CDR2 sequences are LNHDA and SQIVND (reference sequence).